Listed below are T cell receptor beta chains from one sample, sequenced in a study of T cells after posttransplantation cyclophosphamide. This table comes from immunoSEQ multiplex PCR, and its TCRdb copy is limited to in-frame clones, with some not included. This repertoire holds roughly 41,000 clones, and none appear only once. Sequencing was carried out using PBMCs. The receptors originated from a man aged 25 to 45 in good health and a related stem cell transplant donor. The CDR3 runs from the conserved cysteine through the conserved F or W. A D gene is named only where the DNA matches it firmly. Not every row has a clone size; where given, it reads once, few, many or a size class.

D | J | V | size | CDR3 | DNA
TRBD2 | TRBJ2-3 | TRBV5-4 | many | CASSLDGGGTDTQYF | TGTGCCAGCAGCTTGGACGGGGGGGGCACAGATACGCAGTATTTT
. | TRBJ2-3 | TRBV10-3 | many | CAMASGSTDTQYF | TGTGCCATGGCAAGCGGGAGCACAGATACGCAGTATTTT
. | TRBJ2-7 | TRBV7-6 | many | CASSLAGAGEQYF | TGTGCCAGCAGCTTAGCGGGGGCGGGTGAGCAGTACTTC
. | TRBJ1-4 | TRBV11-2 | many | CASSSSPRGSGEKLFF | TGTGCCAGCAGCTCTTCCCCGCGGGGGTCGGGGGAAAAACTGTTTTTT
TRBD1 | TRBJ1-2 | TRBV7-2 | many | CASSPRPHRGRDGYTF | TGTGCCAGCAGCCCACGTCCCCACAGGGGGCGCGATGGCTACACCTTC
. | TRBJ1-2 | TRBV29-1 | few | CSVDGQGDGYTF | TGCAGCGTTGATGGCCAGGGTGATGGCTACACCTTC
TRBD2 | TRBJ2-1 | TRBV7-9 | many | CASSPPGGGNNEQFF | TGTGCCAGCAGCCCCCCCGGGGGGGGAAACAATGAGCAGTTCTTC
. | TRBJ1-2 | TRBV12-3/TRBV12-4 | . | CASSLIAANYGYTF | TGTGCCAGCAGTTTAATCGCAGCTAACTATGGCTACACCTTC
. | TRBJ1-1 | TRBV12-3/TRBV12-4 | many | CASKKGVPLNTEAFF | TGTGCCAGCAAAAAGGGCGTCCCTTTGAACACTGAAGCTTTCTTT
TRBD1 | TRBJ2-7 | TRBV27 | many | CASSGPGQGKREQYF | TGTGCCAGCAGTGGCCCGGGACAGGGAAAACGCGAGCAGTACTTC
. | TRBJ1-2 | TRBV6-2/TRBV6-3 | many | CASIGTAYGYTF | TGTGCCAGCATAGGGACTGCCTATGGCTACACCTTC
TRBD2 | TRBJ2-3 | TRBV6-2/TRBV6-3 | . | CASSRRPRGAKTDTQYF | TGTGCCAGCAGTCGTCGACCGCGGGGGGCCAAAACAGATACGCAGTATTTT
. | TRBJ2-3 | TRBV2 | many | CASSDYMRGQSTDTQYF | TGTGCCAGCAGTGATTACATGCGGGGGCAGAGCACAGATACGCAGTATTTT
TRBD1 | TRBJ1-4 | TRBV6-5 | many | CATSRGTGDEKLFF | TGTGCCACCTCTAGAGGGACAGGGGATGAAAAACTGTTTTTT
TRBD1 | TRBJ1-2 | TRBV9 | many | CASSIRDRGYNGYTF | TGTGCCAGCAGCATCCGGGACAGGGGTTATAATGGCTACACCTTC
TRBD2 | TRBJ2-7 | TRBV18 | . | CASSPPAGGTGSYEQYF | TGTGCCAGCTCACCACCAGCGGGGGGGACCGGATCCTACGAGCAGTACTTC
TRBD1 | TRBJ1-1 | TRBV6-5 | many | CASRPDRGSTEAFF | TGTGCCAGCAGGCCCGACAGGGGGAGCACTGAAGCTTTCTTT
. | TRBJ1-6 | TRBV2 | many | CASSGRRDNSPLHF | TGTGCCAGCAGTGGGAGACGGGATAATTCACCCCTCCACTTT
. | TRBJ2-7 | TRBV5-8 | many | CASSPGTGRYEQYF | TGTGCCAGCAGCCCCGGAACAGGGCGGTACGAGCAGTACTTC
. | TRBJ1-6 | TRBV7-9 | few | CVGAWDSPLHF | TGTGTGGGGGCGTGGGATTCACCCCTCCACTTT
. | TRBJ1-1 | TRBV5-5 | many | CASSLAGEVTEAFF | TGTGCCAGCAGCTTAGCAGGGGAGGTCACTGAAGCTTTCTTT
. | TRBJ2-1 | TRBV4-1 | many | CASSQGSGSYNEQFF | TGCGCCAGCAGCCAAGGAAGCGGTTCCTACAATGAGCAGTTCTTC
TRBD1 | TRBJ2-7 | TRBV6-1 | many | CASSEDPYEGQSYEQYF | TGTGCCAGCAGTGAAGACCCATACGAGGGACAGTCCTACGAGCAGTACTTC
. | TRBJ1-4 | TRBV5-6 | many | CASSRGAGEKLFF | TGTGCCAGCAGCCGAGGGGCTGGTGAAAAACTGTTTTTT
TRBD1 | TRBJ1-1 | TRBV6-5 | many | CASSDRTGLAFF | TGTGCCAGCAGTGACCGGACAGGTCTCGCTTTCTTT
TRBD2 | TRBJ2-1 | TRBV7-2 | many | CASSLTSGVYNEQFF | TGTGCCAGCAGCTTAACTAGCGGAGTATACAATGAGCAGTTCTTC
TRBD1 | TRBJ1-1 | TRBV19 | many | CASSSHRGERNTEAFF | TGTGCCAGTAGTTCTCACAGGGGTGAAAGGAACACTGAAGCTTTCTTT
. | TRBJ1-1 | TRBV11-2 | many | CASSLDWRGSTEAFF | TGTGCCAGCAGCTTAGATTGGAGGGGGAGTACTGAAGCTTTCTTT
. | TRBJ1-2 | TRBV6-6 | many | CASSYSQGGRNYGYTF | TGTGCCAGCAGTTACTCGCAGGGAGGTCGTAACTATGGCTACACCTTC
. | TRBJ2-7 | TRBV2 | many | CASTRQLSSYEQYF | TGTGCCAGCACCCGACAGTTATCCTCCTACGAGCAGTACTTC
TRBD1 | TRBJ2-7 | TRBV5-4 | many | CASSTGQGYEQYF | TGTGCCAGCAGCACTGGACAGGGCTACGAGCAGTACTTC
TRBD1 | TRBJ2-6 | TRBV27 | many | CASSPSRQGVRSGANVLTF | TGTGCCAGCAGTCCTTCTCGACAGGGGGTACGCTCTGGGGCCAACGTCCTGACTTTC
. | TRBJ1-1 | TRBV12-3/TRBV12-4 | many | CASRLRQATEAFF | TGTGCCAGCAGATTGCGACAGGCTACTGAAGCTTTCTTT
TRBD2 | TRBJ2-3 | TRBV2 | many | CASSATTSGRTDTQYF | TGTGCCAGCAGCGCCACTACTAGCGGGAGGACAGATACGCAGTATTTT